This T cell receptor beta chain comes out of a study of Ad26.COV2.S vaccination and SARS-CoV-2 variants. As for the study in general: Once, or twice with 56 days between doses, Ad26.COV2.S was given intramuscularly.

The assay was immunoSEQ multiplex PCR, and TCRdb's table has in-frame clones only and misses some. The sample records roughly 350,000 clones, 88% being singletons. A note on this clone: Its matching antigen is unknown.

Study-level results: Vaccine recipients showed a spike-specific TCR breadth that was higher than in placebo recipients.

Treatment indicated: some 20 received Ad26.COV2.S at low or high dose, single or two shots; roughly five received placebo; per-sample allocation not given. Repertoires come from day 63 after the first vaccine or placebo injection. Donor was an adult aged 18-55 years in Boston. The material was peripheral blood, obtained in a trial of Ad26.COV2.S vaccine versus placebo. The source is a person aged 18 to 65 who received the Ad26.COV2.S COVID-19 vaccine or a placebo.

CDR3 bases: TGCGCCAGCAGCGAATCAGGGGGCGGAATAGAGACCCAGTACTTC. Its protein is CASSESGGGIETQYF. The J gene is TRBJ2-5, the V gene TRBV5-1; 8 bases align to TRBD1. V lost 4 bases, J lost 4 bases, and 9 bases stayed unmatched. This CDR3 region has 15 residues. Germline CDR1 and CDR2: SGHRS and YFSETQ.